The clone carrying this T cell receptor (beta chain) was seen many times. Antigen unknown. The sorted Tregs were CD4+CD25+CD127-/low cells. Semi-nested PCR with Nested Universal Primer A followed constant-region reverse priming of full-length variable regions. TCRdb re-analysed the 5' RACE reads in MiXCR, keeping a single row per CDR3 protein. Of tens of thousands of distinct CDR3 sequences in the sample, about 25% are singletons; the top ten hold 2% to 2.5%. The CDR3 has 14 amino acids. Per germline, CDR1 WNHNN and CDR2 SYGVQD (reference sequence). Trimming shortened V by 8 bases and J by 2 bases, and 15 bases separated the two germline ends. Study-level findings and limits: The larger-cohort validation was restricted to a single TCR beta V-J rearrangement rather than whole repertoires. Tumor Tregs overlapped most with tumor, then blood, naive CD4+ cells. Tumor memory CD4+ T cell TCR gene usage clustered with blood and lymph node memory CD4+ cells and lymph node naive CD4+ cells.

This TCR was recovered from a female donor with breast cancer. The sample consisted of tumor-infiltrating Tregs sorted from the breast tumor. The chain carries TRBV10-1 and TRBJ2-5, with a weak D call TRBD1 (6 bases). The CDR3 sequence is CASSRGNPQETQYF. CDR3 in DNA: TGCGCCAGCTCCAGGGGAAACCCACAAGAGACCCAGTACTTC.